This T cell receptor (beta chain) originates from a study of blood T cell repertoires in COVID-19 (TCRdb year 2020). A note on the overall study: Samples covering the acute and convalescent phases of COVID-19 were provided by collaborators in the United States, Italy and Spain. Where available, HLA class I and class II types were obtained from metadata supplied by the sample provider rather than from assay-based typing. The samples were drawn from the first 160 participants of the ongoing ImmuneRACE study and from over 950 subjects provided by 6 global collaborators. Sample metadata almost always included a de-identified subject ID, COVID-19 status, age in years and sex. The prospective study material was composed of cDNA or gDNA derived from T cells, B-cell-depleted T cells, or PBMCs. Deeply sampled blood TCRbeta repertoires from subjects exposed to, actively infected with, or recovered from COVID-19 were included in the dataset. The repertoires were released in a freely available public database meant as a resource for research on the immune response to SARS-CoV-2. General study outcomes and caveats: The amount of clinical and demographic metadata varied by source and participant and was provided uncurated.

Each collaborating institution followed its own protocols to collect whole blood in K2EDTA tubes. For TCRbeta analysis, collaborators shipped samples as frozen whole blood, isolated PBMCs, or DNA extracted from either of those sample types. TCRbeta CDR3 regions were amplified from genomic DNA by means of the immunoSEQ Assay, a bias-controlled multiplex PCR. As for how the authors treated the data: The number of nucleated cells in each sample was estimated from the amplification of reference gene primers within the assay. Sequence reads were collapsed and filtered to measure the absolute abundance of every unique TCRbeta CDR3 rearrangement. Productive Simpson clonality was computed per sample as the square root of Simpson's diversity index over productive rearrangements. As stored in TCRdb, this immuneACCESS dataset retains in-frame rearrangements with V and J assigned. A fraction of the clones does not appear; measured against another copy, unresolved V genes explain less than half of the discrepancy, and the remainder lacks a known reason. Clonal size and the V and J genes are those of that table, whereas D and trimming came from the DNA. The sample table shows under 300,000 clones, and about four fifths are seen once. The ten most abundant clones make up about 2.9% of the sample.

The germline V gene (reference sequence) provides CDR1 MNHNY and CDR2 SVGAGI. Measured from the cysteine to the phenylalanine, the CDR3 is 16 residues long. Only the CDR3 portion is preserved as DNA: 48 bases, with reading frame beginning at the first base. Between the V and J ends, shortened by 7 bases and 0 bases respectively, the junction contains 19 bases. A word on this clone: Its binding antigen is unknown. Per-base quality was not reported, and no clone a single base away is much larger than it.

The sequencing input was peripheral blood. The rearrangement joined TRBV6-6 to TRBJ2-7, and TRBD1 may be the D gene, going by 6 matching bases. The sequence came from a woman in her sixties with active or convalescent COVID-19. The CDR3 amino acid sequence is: CASTRSQGPSSYEQYF. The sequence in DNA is TGTGCCAGCACCAGATCACAGGGCCCGAGCTCCTACGAGCAGTACTTC.